The 19 T cell receptor beta chains below come from one sample, sequenced in a study of vaccination and CD4 T cells after COVID-19. No antigens are known for them. Treatment indicated: roughly ten-day PBMC culture with coronavirus spike peptide pools or control peptides (ViraFEST assay). Sequenced with the Oncomine TCR Beta short-read assay was DNA taken from cultured CD4+ T cells. TCRdb re-called the PCR reads through MiXCR, storing one row per CDR3 protein. The table shows approximately 15,000 distinct CDR3 sequences, with less than 30% occurring only once. Material for sequencing was cultured CD4+ T cells from blood. The receptor set was obtained from a human donor with COVID-19.

In regard to this clonotype: The final CDR3 position lacks the conserved phenylalanine or tryptophan, pointing to a likely read error. The V and J genes are TRBV12-5 and TRBJ1-5; D not resolved. In germline, CDR1 is LGHNT, CDR2 FRNRAP. Trimming shortened V by 6 bases and J by 1 base, and 7 bases separated the two germline ends. The CDR3 is 13 residues long. As DNA, the CDR3 is TGTGCTAGTGGACCCGGAAGCAATCAGCCCCAGCATTAT. This codes for CASGPGSNQPQHY.

The chain uses TRBV5-1 and TRBJ2-5; TRBD1 agrees at 10 bases. The CDR3 sequence is 15 residues long. J lost 5 bases, V lost 5 bases, and 9 bases had no gene match. CDR1 and CDR2 from the germline V gene are SGHRS and YFSETQ. CDR3 sequence reads: CASRPPGTGVETQYF. CDR3 in DNA: TGCGCCAGCAGACCCCCCGGGACAGGGGTCGAGACCCAGTACTTC.

This clonotype has more than one count but fewer than ten. The rearrangement joins TRBV6-2 or TRBV6-3 to TRBJ1-2; D uncertain. The V end lost 2 bases, the J end lost 8 bases, and 9 bases lay between the germline ends. This CDR3 has 12 residues. Germline loops: CDR1 MNHEY, CDR2 SVGEGT. The CDR3 sequence is CASSYESKGYTF. The DNA for the CDR3 is TGTGCCAGCAGTTACGAGAGTAAGGGCTACACCTTC.

The gene calls are TRBV6-1 and TRBJ2-3, with TRBD1 as a possible D gene (5 bases). V was shortened by 11 bases and J by 8 bases, with 23 bases between the two germline ends. This CDR3 comprises 14 residues. Germline CDR1 MNHNS, CDR2 SASEGT. CDR3 in DNA: TGTGCCGTCAGGACACTGACGGCTACGGGTACGCAGTATTTT. Protein: CAVRTLTATGTQYF.

The genes are TRBV2 and TRBJ1-1, with D possibly being TRBD1 (6 bases). Trimming pared 6 bases from V and 5 bases from J, leaving 16 bases between. CDR1 is SNHLY, CDR2 FYNNEI, per germline. The CDR3 consists of 14 residues. The DNA for the CDR3 is TGTGCCAGCAGGTTAGCGGGGGCTGGAACTGAAGCTTTCTTT. This translates into CASRLAGAGTEAFF.

This clonotype was observed a handful of times. The chain has TRBV7-2 and TRBJ2-5, with D possibly being TRBD2 (5 bases). The CDR3 length is 12 residues. V dropped 5 bases and J dropped 5 bases, with 9 bases sitting between them. The germline V gene encodes CDR1 SGHTA and CDR2 FQGNSA. The CDR3 DNA is TGTGCCAGCAGCCTACTAGGGGAGACCCAGTACTTC. Translation: CASSLLGETQYF. The full variable domain, completed using reference TRBV7-2 and TRBJ2-5, is GAGVSQSPSNKVTEKGKDVELRCDPISGHTALYWYRQSLGQGLEFLIYFQGNSAPDKSGLPSDRFSAERTGGSVSTLTIQRTQQEDSAVYLCASSLLGETQYFGPGTRLLVL.

This clonotype showed up just a few times. The chain has TRBV5-1 and TRBJ2-1; maybe TRBD1 (6 bases). Looked up from germline, CDR1 is SGHRS and CDR2 is YFSETQ. V was cut by 5 bases and J by 0 bases, with 9 bases left in between. The CDR3 is 14 residues long. CDR3 protein: CASSKDSSYNEQFF. For the CDR3, the DNA is TGCGCCAGCAGTAAGGACAGCTCCTACAATGAGCAGTTCTTC.

This chain connects TRBV7-2 to TRBJ2-5; no firm D call. There are 11 residues in the CDR3. Germline CDR1 and CDR2: SGHTA and FQGNSA. V was shortened by 4 bases and J by 5 bases, with 5 bases between the two germline ends. The CDR3 reads CASSSHETQYF. CDR3 nucleotides: TGTGCCAGCAGCTCTCACGAGACCCAGTACTTC.

This chain links TRBV5-1 with TRBJ1-1; a weak D match, TRBD1 (6 bases). V was trimmed by 4 bases and J by 3 bases, leaving 16 bases between them. Germline-derived CDR1 and CDR2 are SGHRS and YFSETQ. The CDR3 consists of 15 residues. The CDR3 protein is CASSMPQGLHTEAFF. The CDR3 region has the DNA TGCGCCAGCAGCATGCCACAGGGTTTGCACACTGAAGCTTTCTTT. Variable domain in full (rest from reference TRBV5-1 and TRBJ1-1): KAGVTQTPRYLIKTRGQQVTLSCSPISGHRSVSWYQQTPGQGLQFLFEYFSETQRNKGNFPGRFSGRQFSNSRSEMNVSTLELGDSALYLCASSMPQGLHTEAFFGQGTRLTVV.

The V and J genes are TRBV9 and TRBJ1-2; 8 bases align to TRBD1. CDR3 length: 14 residues. V trimming: 1 base; J trimming: 8 bases; junction bases outside the gene matches: 7. Germline V CDR1 and CDR2: SGDLS, YYNGEE. CDR3 residues: CASSVYASGGGYTF. The CDR3 nucleotides read TGTGCCAGCAGCGTATACGCCTCAGGGGGCGGCTACACCTTC.

Within the sample, this clonotype is medium-sized. The CDR3 DNA reads TGTGCCTGGAGTGGCGGACAGGGGGCGCGGGGCTACACCTTC. Its translation is CAWSGGQGARGYTF. This chain uses TRBV30 with TRBJ1-2; TRBD1 aligns across 11 bases. Germline CDR1 is GTSNPN and CDR2 is SVGIG (reference sequence). The V gene end was trimmed by 1 base and the J gene end by 8 bases; junction bases not matched to a gene: 6. The CDR3 covers 14 residues.

This clonotype was observed a few times. The chain couples TRBV2 to TRBJ1-1; D possibly corresponds to TRBD1 (5 bases). Trimming shortened V by 10 bases and J by 1 base, and 13 bases separated the two germline ends. The length of the CDR3 is 13 residues. Germline CDR1 is SNHLY and CDR2 is FYNNEI. The CDR3, as DNA: TGTGCCAACTCGTCGGGGCAGAACACTGAAGCTTTCTTT. This codes for CANSSGQNTEAFF.

This clonotype was found a few times. The chain recombines TRBV25-1 with TRBJ1-6, with D maybe TRBD1 (5 bases). In germline, CDR1 is MGHDK, CDR2 SYGVNS. Trimming shortened V by 2 bases and J by 6 bases, and 8 bases separated the two germline ends. The CDR3 is 14 residues long. The CDR3 region is CASSEERGNSPLHF. DNA of the CDR3: TGTGCCAGCAGTGAAGAAAGGGGTAATTCACCCCTCCACTTT. The full variable domain, rest sourced from reference TRBV25-1 and TRBJ1-6, is EADIYQTPRYLVIGTGKKITLECSQTMGHDKMYWYQQDPGMELHLIHYSYGVNSTEKGDLSSESTVSRIRTEHFPLTLESARPSHTSQYLCASSEERGNSPLHFGNGTRLTVT.

This sequence joins TRBV9 and TRBJ2-7, with D hard to call. V was pared by 2 bases and J by 3 bases, with 9 bases between. CDR1 is SGDLS, CDR2 YYNGEE, per germline. CDR3 length equals 13 residues. The CDR3 region is CASSVDGYYEQYF. CDR3 DNA sequence: TGTGCCAGCAGCGTGGACGGTTACTACGAGCAGTACTTC.

This clonotype occurred a few times. The V and J genes are TRBV19 and TRBJ1-1, with a tentative D call TRBD1 (6 bases). The CDR3 spans 14 residues. The V gene lost 5 bases and the J gene lost 3 bases, with 13 bases spanning the gap. Germline CDR1 and CDR2: LNHDA and SQIVND (reference sequence). CDR3 coding DNA: TGTGCCAGTAGTGTGTACAGGGAGGACACTGAAGCTTTCTTT. Translation: CASSVYREDTEAFF.

The V gene is TRBV29-1, the J gene TRBJ2-1, with D tentatively TRBD1 or TRBD2 (6 bases each). Trimming left V 0 bases short and J 5 bases short, with 8 bases between. This CDR3 spans 13 amino acids. Germline V lookup: CDR1 SQVTM, CDR2 ANQGSEA. The CDR3 bases are TGCAGCGTTGAAGAAGGGGGGCACAATGAGCAGTTCTTC. Encoded protein: CSVEEGGHNEQFF.

This clonotype was recorded a few times. The chain combines TRBV6-1 with TRBJ1-5, with D perhaps matching TRBD1 (6 bases). CDR3 length: 13 amino acids. Trimming cost V 5 bases and J 7 bases, with 12 bases left between them. CDR1 MNHNS and CDR2 SASEGT come from the germline V gene. The CDR3 DNA follows: TGTGCCAGCAGTACTGCAGGGGTGCAGCCCCAGCATTTT. It encodes CASSTAGVQPQHF.

Only a few counts were recorded for this clonotype. The chain employs TRBV30 and TRBJ2-7, with TRBD1 as a possible D gene (6 bases). CDR1 GTSNPN and CDR2 SVGIG come from the germline V gene (reference sequence). This CDR3 is built from 12 residues. V lost 1 base and J lost 2, with 6 bases in between. CDR3 nucleotides: TGTGCCTGGAGTGGGGACACCTACGAGCAGTACTTC. As protein: CAWSGDTYEQYF.

This clonotype was seen only a few times. The CDR3 is CASTDGLLEVLNYGYTF. The CDR3 DNA reads as TGTGCCAGCACCGATGGGCTTTTAGAGGTCCTCAACTATGGCTACACCTTC. V usage is TRBV6-2 or TRBV6-3 and J usage is TRBJ1-2; D is ambiguous. Germline V gene sequence: CDR1 MNHEY, CDR2 SVGEGT. Trimming left V 7 bases short and J 2 bases short, with 23 bases between. The CDR3 length is 17 residues.